This TCR beta chain was sequenced for a study of a mutant IDH1 vaccine in newly diagnosed glioma. As for the study in general: Patients got their first vaccination 4-6 weeks after radiotherapy alone, or with temozolomide cycles. It was radiotherapy, temozolomide, or both that patients received previously, with most receiving both. Study-wide points: Of all patients, approximately 93% showed vaccine-induced immune responses. There seemed to be no relation between pseudoprogression and changes in top peripheral T cell clonotypes.

Assay: immunoSEQ multiplex PCR; the TCRdb copy retains only in-frame clones and omits some. The sample contains fewer than 75,000 clones, around 85% of which appear only once. Described time point: week 11, during vaccination. The content of each vaccine dose was 300 ug of mutant IDH1 20-mer peptide, and topical imiquimod accompanied it. The CDR3 contains 15 residues. CDR1 is SGHTA, CDR2 FQGNSA, per germline. V shed 6 bases and J shed 0 bases, with 11 bases lying between them. In the case of this clone: Antigen: not known.

The chain carries TRBV7-2 and TRBJ2-2; no reliable D call. The clonotype originates from a woman between 50 and 59 years old with glioma. Sequencing used PBMCs, obtained from a glioma patient whose treatment included an IDH1 peptide vaccine. This CDR3 reads CASSPARTNTGELFF. The CDR3 DNA reads TGTGCCAGCAGTCCGGCGCGCACGAACACCGGGGAGCTGTTTTTT.